The 22 T cell receptor beta chains reported below all come from one sample, sequenced in a study of beta chain features in type 1 diabetes (dated by TCRdb to the late 2010s). The library was made by the immunoSEQ multiplex PCR assay. The High Capacity cDNA Reverse Transcription Kit was used to reverse transcribe all of the isolated RNA, meaning that expressed TCRB transcripts were what got sequenced. TCRdb holds this immuneACCESS table with in-frame rearrangements only. Some clones are missing; in checked studies, unresolved V genes explain under half, and the rest has no known cause. The sample table records some 500,000 clones; about 10% of these occur just once. Approximately 0.045% of the sample lies in the top ten. Sequencing used naive CD4+ T cells from blood. In the paper's terms, the cell subset or site label means: true naive CD4+ T cells. These TCRs come from a woman between 18 and 29 years old in good health.

The CDR3 region is CASSQKTANQPQHF. The DNA for the CDR3 is TGTGCCAGCAGCCAAAAGACAGCAAATCAGCCCCAGCATTTT. V gene TRBV7-2 combines with J gene TRBJ1-5, with a possible D match to TRBD1 (5 bases). Per germline, CDR1 SGHTA and CDR2 FQGNSA. Deletions cut 5 bases from V and 4 bases from J, with 12 bases between. This CDR3 is 14 amino acids long.

This clone was counted only a few times. CDR3 nucleotides: TGTGCCTGGAGTGTAAAAGGGAGCAATCAGCCCCAGCATTTT. Translating it yields CAWSVKGSNQPQHF. This chain uses TRBV30 with TRBJ1-5; D is unresolved. The V end was cut by 0 bases, the J end by 1 base, with 7 bases between. Looked up from germline, CDR1 is GTSNPN and CDR2 is SVGIG (reference sequence). The CDR3 runs 14 residues. Supplemented by reference TRBV30 and TRBJ1-5, the full variable domain reads SQTIHQWPATLVQPVGSPLSLECTVEGTSNPNLYWYRQAAGRGLQLLFYSVGIGQISSEVPQNLSASRPQDRQFILSSKKLLLSDSGFYLCAWSVKGSNQPQHFGDGTRLSIL.

CDR3 sequence reads: CASSWGPAANTGELFF. Written as DNA, the CDR3 is TGCGCCAGCAGTTGGGGTCCCGCAGCGAACACCGGGGAGCTGTTTTTT. The chain employs TRBV5-1 and TRBJ2-2; no definite D call. V was trimmed by 5 bases and J by 0 bases, leaving 14 bases between them. The germline gives CDR1 SGHRS, CDR2 YFSETQ. The CDR3 is 16 amino acids.

The chain carries TRBV19 and TRBJ1-1; 7 nucleotides agree with TRBD1. The CDR3 is made up of 15 amino acids. Germline V gives CDR1 LNHDA, CDR2 SQIVND (reference sequence). The V and J ends lost 7 bases and 4 bases, in that order; junction bases with no gene match: 12. CDR3 coding DNA: TGTGCCAGTATGGGTTACACGGCAGGGGGCACTGAAGCTTTCTTT. It yields the protein CASMGYTAGGTEAFF.

The table lists this clone with a few counts. V usage is TRBV19 and J usage is TRBJ2-5; D gene uncertain. The CDR3 has 13 amino acids. Germline V gene data show CDR1 as LNHDA and CDR2 as SQIVND (reference sequence). V shed 9 bases and J shed 5 bases, with 16 bases lying between them. As DNA, the CDR3 is TGTGCCAGCCTCGGGCGCCCCGGGGAGACCCAGTACTTC. Translation gives CASLGRPGETQYF. Complete variable domain (other parts from reference TRBV19 and TRBJ2-5): DGGITQSPKYLFRKEGQNVTLSCEQNLNHDAMYWYRQDPGQGLRLIYYSQIVNDFQKGDIAEGYSVSREKKESFPLTVTSAQKNPTAFYLCASLGRPGETQYFGPGTRLLVL.

The chain is built from TRBV6-6 and TRBJ2-4; D call uncertain. The CDR3 consists of 13 residues. Germline CDR1 is MNHNY and CDR2 is SVGAGI (reference sequence). V lost 0 bases, J lost 4 bases, and 4 bases lay in between. The CDR3 protein is CASSYSQKNIQYF. CDR3 coding DNA: TGTGCCAGCAGTTACTCGCAAAAAAACATTCAGTACTTC.

The genes are TRBV28 and TRBJ1-6, with TRBD1 identical over 7 bases. The CDR3 runs to 13 residues. The V and J ends lost 6 bases and 10 bases, in that order; junction bases with no gene match: 6. Germline CDR1 and CDR2: MDHEN and SYDVKM. The CDR3 spells CASSRTGVSPLHF. In DNA, the CDR3 is TGTGCCAGCAGCCGAACAGGGGTATCACCCCTCCACTTT. Supplemented by reference TRBV28 and TRBJ1-6, the full variable domain reads DVKVTQSSRYLVKRTGEKVFLECVQDMDHENMFWYRQDPGLGLRLIYFSYDVKMKEKGDIPEGYSVSREKKERFSLILESASTNQTSMYLCASSRTGVSPLHFGNGTRLTVT.

The chain couples TRBV4-2 to TRBJ1-5; 8 bases align to TRBD1. V shed 0 bases, J shed 6 bases, and the junction held 10 bases outside the gene matches. The CDR3 covers 17 residues. The germline gives CDR1 LGHNA, CDR2 YNFKEQ. The CDR3 DNA is TGTGCCAGCAGCCAAGATCCTGGCAGGGGGCTCGGTCAGCCCCAGCATTTT. It translates to CASSQDPGRGLGQPQHF.

The J gene is TRBJ1-2, the V gene TRBV25-1, with unresolved D. This CDR3 region has 12 residues. Deletions cut 0 bases from V and 8 bases from J, with 7 bases between. Germline values: CDR1 MGHDK, CDR2 SYGVNS. CDR3 loop: CASSEYTMGYTF. The CDR3 nucleotides read TGTGCCAGCAGTGAATATACCATGGGCTACACCTTC.

This clone was counted only a few times. The chain combines TRBV5-4 with TRBJ2-3; D uncertain. Germline V CDR1 and CDR2: SGHNT, YYREEE (reference sequence). The CDR3 consists of 17 residues. The V and J ends lost 4 bases and 1 base respectively, with 19 bases between them. CDR3 amino acids: CASSPGLTRLGTDTQYF. CDR3 in DNA: TGTGCCAGCAGCCCCGGCCTTACCCGCCTGGGCACAGATACGCAGTATTTT.

The table lists this clone with a few counts. The chain employs TRBV10-3 and TRBJ2-3; D gene ambiguous. V dropped 6 bases and J dropped 2 bases, with 3 bases sitting between them. The germline V gene has CDR1 ENHRY and CDR2 SYGVKD. CDR3 length: 11 amino acids. CDR3 amino acids: CAIRTTDTQYF. CDR3 DNA sequence: TGTGCCATCAGAACCACAGATACGCAGTATTTT.

The chain is built from TRBV9 and TRBJ2-3, with D tentatively TRBD2 (5 bases). The V and J ends lost 6 bases and 0 bases respectively, with 14 bases between them. There are 15 residues in the CDR3. Germline CDR1 is SGDLS and CDR2 is YYNGEE. DNA of the CDR3: TGTGCCAGCACCTTCAGGAGCGGAAGCACAGATACGCAGTATTTT. Its translation is CASTFRSGSTDTQYF.

This clone was seen only a few times. The V and J genes are TRBV19 and TRBJ2-7; tentatively, D is TRBD2 (6 bases). The length of the CDR3 is 16 residues. Trimming removed 4 bases from V and 4 bases from J, with 20 bases in between. Germline V gene lookup returns CDR1 LNHDA and CDR2 SQIVND (reference sequence). The CDR3 DNA follows: TGTGCCAGTAGTACATCGGGGGTCGCGGGATCGTACGAGCAGTACTTC. Protein: CASSTSGVAGSYEQYF. The entire variable domain, with the rest obtained from reference TRBV19 and TRBJ2-7, is as follows: DGGITQSPKYLFRKEGQNVTLSCEQNLNHDAMYWYRQDPGQGLRLIYYSQIVNDFQKGDIAEGYSVSREKKESFPLTVTSAQKNPTAFYLCASSTSGVAGSYEQYFGPGTRLTVT.

This clone has a handful of counts. V usage is TRBV4-3 and J usage is TRBJ1-6; tentatively, D is TRBD1 (5 bases). CDR1 is LGHNA and CDR2 is YSLEER in the germline V gene. The CDR3 spans 16 residues. Trimming took off 1 base at V and 3 bases at J, with 10 bases between the two ends. CDR3 residues: CASSQGLGVYNSPLHF. CDR3 coding DNA: TGCGCCAGCAGCCAAGGGTTAGGGGTCTATAATTCACCCCTCCACTTT.

This clone was observed a single time. The identical CDR3 is also encoded by other nucleotide sequences in the sample. The rearrangement joins TRBV7-3 to TRBJ2-1; D call uncertain. Germline V gene sequence: CDR1 SGHTA, CDR2 FQGTGA. Between the trimmed V and J ends, which lost 1 base and 0 bases, there was a span of 4 bases. The CDR3 is 14 amino acids. CDR3 nucleotide sequence: TGTGCCAGCAGCTTAAGGAGCTCCTACAATGAGCAGTTCTTC. This gives the protein CASSLRSSYNEQFF.

This clone was counted between two and nine times. The chain has TRBV30 and TRBJ1-1; no definite D call. The germline V gene encodes CDR1 GTSNPN and CDR2 SVGIG (reference sequence). The CDR3 is 13 amino acids. The germline V and J ends were trimmed by 3 bases and 6 bases, with 14 bases remaining between them. Written as DNA, the CDR3 is TGTGCCTGGAGGGTTCGCGGTGGGTCTGAAGCTTTCTTT. Amino acid sequence: CAWRVRGGSEAFF. The variable domain in full, completed from reference TRBV30 and TRBJ1-1, reads SQTIHQWPATLVQPVGSPLSLECTVEGTSNPNLYWYRQAAGRGLQLLFYSVGIGQISSEVPQNLSASRPQDRQFILSSKKLLLSDSGFYLCAWRVRGGSEAFFGQGTRLTVV.

This clone was detected a few times. The V call is TRBV2, the J call TRBJ2-1; unclear D gene. Germline V gene sequence: CDR1 SNHLY, CDR2 FYNNEI. V lost 7 bases and J 1 base, leaving 2 bases between the germline ends. The length of the CDR3 is 11 residues. The CDR3 sequence is CASTSYNEQFF. The CDR3 nucleotides are TGTGCCAGCACATCCTACAATGAGCAGTTCTTC.

V gene TRBV29-1 combines with J gene TRBJ1-2; unclear D gene. The CDR3 length is 13 residues. CDR1 SQVTM and CDR2 ANQGSEA come from the germline V gene. Trimming shortened V by 4 bases and J by 0 bases, and 9 bases separated the two germline ends. CDR3 sequence: CSVGLQANYGYTF. The CDR3 DNA follows: TGCAGCGTTGGATTGCAGGCTAACTATGGCTACACCTTC.

This clone was recorded a few times. The rearrangement joins TRBV28 to TRBJ2-7; D may be TRBD1 or TRBD2 (5 bases each). Germline CDR1 MDHEN, CDR2 SYDVKM. V was trimmed by 6 bases and J by 0 bases, leaving 15 bases between them. The CDR3 loop spans 15 amino acids. CDR3 protein: CASSSNRGGSYEQYV. The CDR3 DNA reads as TGTGCCAGCAGCTCGAACCGGGGCGGCTCCTACGAGCAGTACGTC.

Of note for this clone: The same CDR3 also results from other DNA sequences found in this sample. This rearrangement joins TRBV7-2 to TRBJ2-3; TRBD1 aligns across 8 bases. Germline loops: CDR1 SGHTA, CDR2 FQGNSA. Trimming took 3 bases from V and 3 from J; bases not matched to a gene: 2. The CDR3 has 14 amino acids. The CDR3 DNA reads as TGTGCCAGCAGCTTTGACAGGGGTACAGATACGCAGTATTTT. This sequence encodes CASSFDRGTDTQYF.

In this sample, this clone turned up once. V and J are TRBV7-2 and TRBJ2-7, with a tentative D call TRBD2 (5 bases). This CDR3 has 17 residues. CDR1 is SGHTA and CDR2 is FQGNSA in the germline V gene. The V end was cut by 1 base, the J end by 0 bases, with 16 bases between. Here the CDR3 DNA reads TGTGCCAGCAGCTTAGACCACAATAGACTAAGCTCCTACGAGCAGTACTTC. It specifies CASSLDHNRLSSYEQYF.

The J gene is TRBJ2-7, the V gene TRBV7-2; perhaps TRBD1 as D (7 bases). V dropped 5 bases and J dropped 6 bases, with 26 bases sitting between them. The CDR3 spans 17 residues. In germline, CDR1 is SGHTA, CDR2 FQGNSA. The CDR3 sequence is CASSQGGAAGTRFEQYF. In nucleotides, the CDR3 is TGTGCCAGCAGCCAGGGGGGTGCGGCGGGGACCCGCTTCGAGCAGTACTTC.